A selection of T cell receptor beta chains follows, all from one sample in a study of cytomegalovirus exposure and HLA in healthy donors. Some clones are missing from TCRdb's copy, which holds only in-frame ones; the method was immunoSEQ multiplex PCR. This repertoire shows over 150,000 clones, 80% found once; its top ten account for about 0.64%. Sample: PBMCs. The receptors stem from a boy between 10 and 17 years old in good health and CMV-seronegative. The CDR3 runs from the conserved cysteine through the conserved F or W.

v_gene: TRBV29-1; j_gene: TRBJ1-2; CDR3aa: CSVDVLQGRYGYTF
v_gene: TRBV7-9; j_gene: TRBJ1-4; CDR3aa: CASSLVGAGNEKLFF
v_gene: TRBV11-3; j_gene: TRBJ1-5; CDR3aa: CASSLDGGTPNQPQHF
v_gene: TRBV27; j_gene: TRBJ2-3; CDR3aa: CASSIAGRAADTQYF
v_gene: TRBV19; j_gene: TRBJ2-5; CDR3aa: CASSIAGLEKTQYF
v_gene: TRBV10-3; j_gene: TRBJ2-6; CDR3aa: CAISDGESGANVLTF
v_gene: TRBV27; j_gene: TRBJ2-4; CDR3aa: CASSRTQGGSIQYF
v_gene: TRBV18; j_gene: TRBJ2-1; CDR3aa: CASSHVSRESSYNEQFF
v_gene: TRBV6-1; j_gene: TRBJ1-1; CDR3aa: CASSEWGGTEAFF
v_gene: TRBV25-1; j_gene: TRBJ1-1; CDR3aa: CASSEYLSAGENTEAFF
v_gene: TRBV25-1; j_gene: TRBJ2-7; CDR3aa: CASSGRGTGGSTYYEQYF
v_gene: TRBV30; j_gene: TRBJ2-7; CDR3aa: CAWSVSSYEQYF
v_gene: TRBV9; j_gene: TRBJ2-3; CDR3aa: CASSVGYSSLTDTQYF
v_gene: TRBV5-1; j_gene: TRBJ2-5; CDR3aa: CASSHVTGKETQYF
v_gene: TRBV5-6; j_gene: TRBJ1-5; CDR3aa: CASSFSWDRGDQPQHF
v_gene: TRBV19; j_gene: -; CDR3aa: CASSVGLAPSYEQYF
v_gene: TRBV7-6; j_gene: TRBJ2-7; CDR3aa: CASSLYGLATYEQYF
v_gene: TRBV5-1; j_gene: TRBJ1-2; CDR3aa: CASSFFMARDSYGYTF
v_gene: TRBV30; j_gene: TRBJ1-5; CDR3aa: CAWNSSPNQPQHF
v_gene: TRBV6-6; j_gene: TRBJ2-7; CDR3aa: CASSYSATGNEQYF
v_gene: TRBV6-5; j_gene: TRBJ1-1; CDR3aa: CASLTGFLSGQAFF
v_gene: TRBV25-1; j_gene: TRBJ1-1; CDR3aa: CASSDRDRGNTEAFF
v_gene: TRBV14; j_gene: TRBJ2-5; CDR3aa: CASSQEGRTATRETQYF
v_gene: TRBV6-6; j_gene: TRBJ2-2; CDR3aa: CASSGQGGTGELFF
v_gene: TRBV2; j_gene: TRBJ1-2; CDR3aa: CASSLTRLGGYTF
v_gene: TRBV18; j_gene: TRBJ2-1; CDR3aa: CASSPPGTLSSYNEQFF
v_gene: TRBV6-1; j_gene: TRBJ1-2; CDR3aa: CASSFTGGSYGYTF
v_gene: TRBV18; j_gene: TRBJ2-5; CDR3aa: CASSLGTGRKETQYF
v_gene: TRBV7-3; j_gene: TRBJ1-1; CDR3aa: CASSLAGGNTEAFF
v_gene: TRBV19; j_gene: TRBJ1-1; CDR3aa: CATKTGGQATEAFF
v_gene: TRBV19; j_gene: TRBJ1-3; CDR3aa: CASSILGRTGNTIYF
v_gene: TRBV5-3; j_gene: TRBJ2-5; CDR3aa: CARSRPGLANLETQYF
v_gene: TRBV29-1; j_gene: TRBJ2-7; CDR3aa: CSARERDPSLHYEQYF
v_gene: TRBV5-6; j_gene: TRBJ2-1; CDR3aa: CASSTGQGQEQFF
v_gene: TRBV7-2; j_gene: TRBJ2-1; CDR3aa: CASSPQDEQFF
v_gene: TRBV2; j_gene: TRBJ2-7; CDR3aa: CASSGGLAVFNEQYF
v_gene: TRBV27; j_gene: TRBJ2-1; CDR3aa: CASSFYRDTQSNEQFF
v_gene: TRBV5-1; j_gene: TRBJ1-6; CDR3aa: CASSDGQGSSPLHF
v_gene: TRBV30; j_gene: TRBJ2-5; CDR3aa: CAWGRGNQETQYF
v_gene: TRBV6-5; j_gene: TRBJ2-3; CDR3aa: CASSYGEALSTDTQYF
v_gene: TRBV7-2; j_gene: TRBJ1-1; CDR3aa: CASSSRQQGLEAFF
v_gene: TRBV5-1; j_gene: TRBJ2-3; CDR3aa: CASSLAKVQATDTQYF
v_gene: TRBV19; j_gene: TRBJ2-2; CDR3aa: CASSIGSGDTGELFF
v_gene: TRBV6-5; j_gene: TRBJ1-2; CDR3aa: CASTRGQRGYTF
v_gene: TRBV2; j_gene: TRBJ1-1; CDR3aa: CAGVQGKGMNTEAFF
v_gene: TRBV27; j_gene: TRBJ1-6; CDR3aa: CASNLWAPMDSPLHF
v_gene: TRBV4-1; j_gene: TRBJ2-7; CDR3aa: CASSQEWDTSSYEQYF
v_gene: TRBV4-1; j_gene: TRBJ1-2; CDR3aa: CASSLPGRNYGYTF
v_gene: TRBV13; j_gene: TRBJ1-2; CDR3aa: CASSLNEGQGSGGYTF
v_gene: TRBV6-1; j_gene: TRBJ1-1; CDR3aa: CASSGRSGLNTEAFF
v_gene: TRBV6-5; j_gene: TRBJ2-1; CDR3aa: CASSGWFYNEQFF